This T cell receptor beta chain was identified during a study of T cells in Graves' hyperthyroidism and ophthalmopathy. Study findings and constraints: Ophthalmopathy cases were set apart from stable hyperthyroidism by a 13 V-J model. Blood held most thyroid clonotypes expanded above 0.001 frequency.

The germline V gene has CDR1 SNHLY and CDR2 FYNNEI. The CDR3 contains 15 residues. The V segment lost 1 base and the J segment 2 bases; nucleotides outside the gene matches: 2. This clonotype has ten or more counts. Its antigen remains unknown. TCR beta CDR3 region amplification was performed from RNA transcripts. Using the HTBI primer set, a first-round RT-PCR was run on the TCR CDR3. TCRdb ran MiXCR on the multiplex PCR reads and lists one entry per CDR3 protein. This sample has around 100,000 distinct CDR3 sequences; 45% to 50% occur once, and the top ten carry roughly 24%. Sequencing used blood. This TCR was recovered from a man aged 40-55 years with Graves' hyperthyroidism. J is TRBJ2-3 and V is TRBV2; TRBD1 matches 8 bases. DNA for the CDR3: TGTGCCAGCAGTGAAGGGGACAGGTCCACAGATACGCAGTATTTT. This codes for CASSEGDRSTDTQYF. Variable domain in full (rest from reference TRBV2 and TRBJ2-3): EPEVTQTPSHQVTQMGQEVILRCVPISNHLYFYWYRQILGQKVEFLVSFYNNEISEKSEIFDDQFSVERPDGSNFTLKIRSTKLEDSAMYFCASSEGDRSTDTQYFGPGTRLTVL.